What follows is one TCR beta chain and its context. As yet, its antigen is unknown. CDR1 is SQVTM, CDR2 ANQGSEA, per germline. This CDR3 has 13 amino acids. The assay was immunoSEQ multiplex PCR, and TCRdb's table has in-frame clones only and misses some. The table lists approximately 120,000 clones, about nine tenths of them singletons. This sample was taken from a study of OX40 agonist ivuxolimab in advanced cancers. Whole-study results and caveats: Average numbers of expanded clones were greater in CD8+ T cells than in CD4+. CD4+ and CD8+ blood T cells expanded clonally by week 6 at 0.1 to 3.0 mg/kg.

The sample here was CD4+ or CD8+ T cells sorted from blood, taken in a trial of the OX40 agonist ivuxolimab. The chain links TRBV29-1 to TRBJ2-3; D is possibly TRBD1 (5 bases). The sequence was obtained from an adult with an advanced solid tumor such as melanoma, head and neck, liver or kidney cancer. The CDR3 coding sequence is TGCACCCTACAGGCAGGAAGCACAGATACGCAGTATTTT. Translated, it gives CTLQAGSTDTQYF.